Each of the 13 T cell receptor beta chains below was sequenced from the same sample in a study of OX40 agonist ivuxolimab in advanced cancers. Some clones are missing from TCRdb's copy, which holds only in-frame ones; the method was immunoSEQ multiplex PCR. This sample has about 42,000 clones; roughly four fifths occur once, and the top ten carry about 2.7%. The specimen was CD4+ or CD8+ T cells sorted from blood, collected in a trial of the OX40 agonist ivuxolimab. Receptor source: an adult with an advanced solid tumor such as melanoma, head and neck, liver or kidney cancer.

The rearrangement links TRBV29-1 to TRBJ2-5; D not certain. V shed 7 bases and J shed 5 bases, with 8 bases lying between them. Germline lookup yields CDR1 SQVTM and CDR2 ANQGSEA. The CDR3 has 10 residues. The CDR3, as DNA: TGCAGCGGCGCTTCGGAGACCCAGTACTTC. Translation gives CSGASETQYF.

The gene calls are TRBV19 and TRBJ1-5, with D maybe TRBD1 (5 bases). Trimming shortened V by 3 bases and J by 5 bases, and 14 bases separated the two germline ends. This CDR3 has 15 amino acids. Germline V gene lookup returns CDR1 LNHDA and CDR2 SQIVND (reference sequence). The CDR3 coding sequence is TGTGCCAGTAGTATTTGGGGCCGCAACTATCAGCCCCAGCATTTT. Translated: CASSIWGRNYQPQHF.

The rearrangement uses TRBV11-3 and TRBJ2-5, with unresolved D. V lost 6 bases and J 0 bases, leaving 5 bases between the germline ends. Germline assignment: CDR1 SGHNT and CDR2 YENEEA. This CDR3 is built from 12 residues. DNA for the CDR3: TGTGCCAGCAGGACGGACCAAGAGACCCAGTACTTC. This translates into CASRTDQETQYF.

The chain is built from TRBV7-9 and TRBJ1-2; 7 positions match TRBD1. Germline CDR1 and CDR2: SEHNR and FQNEAQ (reference sequence). The junction had 9 bases not matched to a gene; V was cut back by 7 bases and J by 4 bases. The CDR3 has 14 amino acids. CDR3 region: CASTLGTAVYGYTF. The CDR3 nucleotides read TGTGCCAGCACCCTCGGGACAGCCGTCTATGGCTACACCTTC.

This chain joins TRBV7-3 and TRBJ1-3; D gene unclear. Germline loops: CDR1 SGHTA, CDR2 FQGTGA. Trimming left V 0 bases short and J 11 bases short, with 11 bases between. This CDR3 contains 13 residues. CDR3: CASSLTWGEAIYF. DNA of the CDR3: TGTGCCAGCAGCTTAACGTGGGGAGAAGCCATATATTTT.

This clone was found a few times. As DNA, the CDR3 is TGTGCCAGCAGTGGGGACGGGGCGGGGTCACCCCTCCACTTT. It yields the protein CASSGDGAGSPLHF. The chain has TRBV2 and TRBJ1-6; a weak D match, TRBD1 (5 bases). Per the germline V gene, CDR1 is SNHLY and CDR2 is FYNNEI. The germline V and J ends were trimmed by 4 bases and 10 bases, with 14 bases remaining between them. The CDR3 has 14 residues. The variable domain in full, completed from reference TRBV2 and TRBJ1-6, reads EPEVTQTPSHQVTQMGQEVILRCVPISNHLYFYWYRQILGQKVEFLVSFYNNEISEKSEIFDDQFSVERPDGSNFTLKIRSTKLEDSAMYFCASSGDGAGSPLHFGNGTRLTVT.

A single count supports this clone. The rearrangement uses TRBV19 and TRBJ1-2; 8 bases map to TRBD1. This CDR3 spans 16 amino acids. CDR1 and CDR2 (germline): LNHDA, SQIVND (reference sequence). V trimming: 3 bases; J trimming: 0 bases; junction bases outside the gene matches: 6. Here the CDR3 reads CASSIPRQGTNYGYTF. DNA for the CDR3: TGTGCCAGTAGTATCCCTAGACAGGGGACTAACTATGGCTACACCTTC.

In this sample, this clone turned up a few times. This chain uses TRBV19 with TRBJ1-1, with D hard to call. Germline V CDR1 and CDR2: LNHDA, SQIVND (reference sequence). The CDR3 is 13 amino acids. Trimming took off 5 bases at V and 8 bases at J, with 15 bases between the two ends. The CDR3 DNA reads TGTGCCAGTAGTCCGCCTCCAAATTGGGAAGCTTTCTTT. Its translation is CASSPPPNWEAFF.

The gene calls are TRBV4-1 and TRBJ2-1; 13 bases align to TRBD2. This CDR3 is built from 19 residues. Germline CDR1 is MGHRA and CDR2 is YSYEKL. V dropped 2 bases and J dropped 3; count of bases not matched to a gene: 10. The CDR3 loop reads CASSQLPLAGGRGYNEQFF. For the CDR3, the DNA is TGCGCCAGCAGCCAACTACCACTAGCGGGAGGGAGGGGCTACAATGAGCAGTTCTTC.

This clone was seen just once. This sequence joins TRBV2 and TRBJ1-2; D gene uncertain. V was shortened by 4 bases and J by 6 bases, with 9 bases between the two germline ends. The CDR3 is 12 amino acids. The germline CDR1 and CDR2 sequences are SNHLY and FYNNEI. CDR3 nucleotide sequence: TGTGCCAGCAGTGTTGGAACCCATGGCTACACCTTC. It is translated as CASSVGTHGYTF. The complete variable domain, with remaining parts taken from reference TRBV2 and TRBJ1-2, reads EPEVTQTPSHQVTQMGQEVILRCVPISNHLYFYWYRQILGQKVEFLVSFYNNEISEKSEIFDDQFSVERPDGSNFTLKIRSTKLEDSAMYFCASSVGTHGYTFGSGTRLTVV.

The CDR3 nucleotides read TGTGCCAGCAGCTTACAGGTAGCCTACAATGAGCAGTTCTTC. It encodes CASSLQVAYNEQFF. V is TRBV7-2 and J is TRBJ2-1; D gene uncertain. Trimming cost V 2 bases and J 2 bases, with 7 bases left between them. Germline V gene lookup returns CDR1 SGHTA and CDR2 FQGNSA. The CDR3 is made up of 14 amino acids. Together with reference TRBV7-2 and TRBJ2-1, the CDR3 gives the full variable domain: GAGVSQSPSNKVTEKGKDVELRCDPISGHTALYWYRQSLGQGLEFLIYFQGNSAPDKSGLPSDRFSAERTGGSVSTLTIQRTQQEDSAVYLCASSLQVAYNEQFFGPGTRLTVL.

The CDR3 nucleotides are TGTGCCAGCAGTCCCTACCGGGAAGGTAAGGGCTACACCTTC. It codes for CASSPYREGKGYTF. V gene TRBV27 combines with J gene TRBJ1-2; D not certain. CDR1 and CDR2 (germline): MNHEY, SMNVEV (reference sequence). The CDR3 totals 14 residues. The V end lost 5 bases, the J end lost 8 bases, and 18 bases lay between the germline ends.

In nucleotides, the CDR3 is TGTGCCAGCAGGACAGGGGCCAACGCCGGGGAGCTGTTTTTT. Translating gives CASRTGANAGELFF. This sequence joins TRBV6-4 and TRBJ2-2; the match to TRBD1 covers 8 bases. Looked up from germline, CDR1 is MRHNA and CDR2 is SNTAGT. Trimming removed 6 bases from V and 6 bases from J; junction bases left unmatched: 6. The CDR3 has 14 residues.